Listed below are T cell receptor beta chains from one sample, sequenced in a study of cytomegalovirus exposure and HLA in healthy donors. Assay: immunoSEQ multiplex PCR; the TCRdb copy retains only in-frame clones and omits some. Seen here are 140,000 to 150,000 clones, around a tenth observed once, and the top ten hold 1.8%. Sequencing used PBMCs. The receptor set was obtained from a male donor in good health and CMV-seronegative. The CDR3 runs from the conserved cysteine through the conserved F or W. Each record gives: clone size, D gene, V gene, J gene, CDR3 DNA, CDR3 protein. D genes are given only for firm matches. Expanded clones are given a class, and other clones once, few, many or no size at all.

NA	NA	TRBV18	TRBJ1-1	TGTGCCAGCTCATTCGACACTGAAGCTTTCTTT	CASSFDTEAFF
few	NA	TRBV28	TRBJ1-1	TGTGCCAGCCGGGAACTTATTATCACTGAAGCTTTCTTT	CASRELIITEAFF
few	NA	TRBV9	TRBJ1-2	TGTGCCAGCAGCGTAGCGGGATTCTATGGCTACACCTTC	CASSVAGFYGYTF
NA	NA	TRBV5-8	TRBJ2-3	TGTGCCAGCAGCTTAGGACTTGGTACAGATACGCAGTATTTT	CASSLGLGTDTQYF
NA	NA	TRBV28	TRBJ1-1	TGTGCCAGCAGTTTGGGACGGGGGGACACTGAAGCTTTCTTT	CASSLGRGDTEAFF
NA	TRBD1	TRBV7-3	TRBJ1-1	TGTGCCAGCAGCTTAATCTCAGGGGGCGGGCCGGAGGGTTTCTTT	CASSLISGGGPEGFF
few	NA	TRBV2	TRBJ1-2	TGTGCCAGCAGTTCCGAACTGACACTTACCTATGGCTACACCTTC	CASSSELTLTYGYTF
few	TRBD1	TRBV7-3	TRBJ1-2	TGTGCCAGCAGCTCCGGGACAGGGTCCTATGGCTACACCTTC	CASSSGTGSYGYTF
few	NA	TRBV30	TRBJ2-1	TGTGCCTCGGACAAGGGCAACAATGAGCAGTTCTTC	CASDKGNNEQFF
NA	TRBD1	TRBV6-1	TRBJ1-4	TGTGCCAGCAGCGCACAGGGGGCCGGTAATGAAAAACTGTTTTTT	CASSAQGAGNEKLFF
NA	NA	TRBV28	TRBJ1-5	TGTGCCAGCAGTTCCTCACAGGGTAGGGATCAGCCCCAGCATTTT	CASSSSQGRDQPQHF
NA	NA	TRBV29-1	TRBJ2-1	TGCAGCGTGGAAGACTGGAGCAATGAGCAGTTCTTC	CSVEDWSNEQFF
few	NA	TRBV7-2	TRBJ1-1	TGTGCCAGCAGCTTATTGGGGGCTGGAAACACTGAAGCTTTCTTT	CASSLLGAGNTEAFF
few	NA	TRBV15	TRBJ2-6	TGTGCCACCAGCATCACTCCGGGATCTTACCGCGTCCTGACTTTC	CATSITPGSYRVLTF
few	TRBD1	TRBV28	TRBJ2-7	TGTGTCGCGGGGACAGGGGACTACGAGCAGTACTTC	CVAGTGDYEQYF
NA	NA	TRBV7-2	TRBJ2-3	TGTGCCAGCAGCCCAAGCCGGGATCTGGTAATTATAGATACGCAGTATTTT	CASSPSRDLVIIDTQYF
few	NA	TRBV28	TRBJ2-5	TGTGCCAGCAGTTCCCGCAGGGACATGCAAGAGACCCAGTACTTC	CASSSRRDMQETQYF
NA	NA	TRBV10-3	TRBJ2-5	TGTGCCATCAAAGAGAGCGAGACCCAGTACTTC	CAIKESETQYF
few	TRBD1	TRBV4-3	TRBJ2-7	TGCGCCAGCAGCCAAGATAGGGGACAGGGGACCGAGCAGTACTTC	CASSQDRGQGTEQYF
NA	TRBD1	TRBV9	TRBJ2-7	TGTGCCAGCAGCCCCCGTGGGACCTCGGGGGACAGGGGAGGAGAGCAGTACTTC	CASSPRGTSGDRGGEQYF
NA	NA	TRBV27	TRBJ2-3	TGTGCCAGCAGCCCCTGGACAGATGGGGCCACAGATACGCAGTATTTT	CASSPWTDGATDTQYF
NA	TRBD1	TRBV30	TRBJ1-5	TGTGCCTGGAGTGAGGGACAGCGCCAGCCCCAGCATTTT	CAWSEGQRQPQHF
NA	NA	TRBV27	TRBJ1-1	TGTGCCAGCAGTGGGGCAAAAATGAACACTGAAGCTTTCTTT	CASSGAKMNTEAFF
NA	NA	TRBV5-1	TRBJ1-1	TGCGCCAGCAGCTTGAGTTCTGGGGGGACTGAAGCTTTCTTT	CASSLSSGGTEAFF
NA	NA	TRBV30	TRBJ2-2	TGTGCCTGGATCTCAGGGGCGAACACCGGGGAGCTGTTTTTT	CAWISGANTGELFF
NA	NA	TRBV19	TRBJ1-2	TGTGCCAGTAGTATAGAAATGGAGTTTATCTATGGCTACACCTTC	CASSIEMEFIYGYTF
few	TRBD1	TRBV27	TRBJ2-7	TGTGCCAGCAGTCCCCTTGTCAGGACAGGGACATACGAGCAGTACTTC	CASSPLVRTGTYEQYF
NA	TRBD2	TRBV4-1	TRBJ2-5	TGCGCCAGCAGCCGCAGCGGGAGGGAGACCCAGTACTTC	CASSRSGRETQYF
NA	TRBD1	TRBV7-9	TRBJ1-5	TGTGCCAGCAGCTCAGGGCCGTGGACAGGGGGCAATCAGCCCCAGCATTTT	CASSSGPWTGGNQPQHF
few	TRBD2	TRBV5-1	TRBJ2-5	TGCGCCAGCAGCTTGGGATGGACTAGCGTCGACGTGACCCAGTACTTC	CASSLGWTSVDVTQYF
NA	TRBD2	TRBV2	TRBJ2-3	TGTGCCAGCACAAGACTAGCTTTAGGGACAGATACGCAGTATTTT	CASTRLALGTDTQYF
few	NA	TRBV7-2	TRBJ1-1	TGTGCCAGCAGCTCTTCTGGGGCGGCCAACACTGAAGCTTTCTTT	CASSSSGAANTEAFF
NA	NA	TRBV27	TRBJ2-3	TGTGCCAGCAGTTTTAAGGGGCCAGATACGCAGTATTTT	CASSFKGPDTQYF
few	TRBD2	TRBV7-9	TRBJ2-7	TGTGCCAGCAGCCGGGAGGGAAACGAGCAGTACTTC	CASSREGNEQYF
NA	TRBD2	TRBV4-2	TRBJ2-7	TGTGCCAGCAGCCAAGAATTAGCGGGAACCTACGAGCAGTACTTC	CASSQELAGTYEQYF
NA	NA	TRBV27	TRBJ1-2	TGTGCCAGCAGACCGGGGAGCGGCTATGGCTACACCTTC	CASRPGSGYGYTF
few	TRBD2	TRBV5-1	TRBJ2-5	TGCGCCAGCAGCTACTCCCTAGCGGGGCTAGGAGAGACCCAGTACTTC	CASSYSLAGLGETQYF
few	TRBD2	TRBV5-1	TRBJ2-1	TGCGCCAGCAGCTTGACTTCAATCGGGACTAGCGGGGGAACAAATGAGCAGTTCTTC	CASSLTSIGTSGGTNEQFF
NA	NA	TRBV11-2	TRBJ1-5	TGTGCCAGCAGCTTATCCCCAGGTCAGCCCCAGCATTTT	CASSLSPGQPQHF
NA	TRBD2	TRBV2	TRBJ2-7	TGTGCCAGCAGTGTTGGACTAGCGGGAGGGCAGGCCGAGCAGTACTTC	CASSVGLAGGQAEQYF
few	NA	TRBV5-4	TRBJ2-3	TGTGCCAGCAGCTCCCGCGGGGGCACAGATACGCAGTATTTT	CASSSRGGTDTQYF
few	TRBD1	TRBV5-5	TRBJ1-2	TGTGCCAGCAGCCCTACAGGGGGCGCGTATGGCTACACCTTC	CASSPTGGAYGYTF
NA	NA	TRBV28	TRBJ1-1	TGTGCCAGCAGTTGGGAACAGGGAAACTCTGAAGCTTTCTTT	CASSWEQGNSEAFF
NA	TRBD1	TRBV6-6	TRBJ1-5	TGTGCCAGCAGTTACTGGAAGACAGGGGAGGGTCAGCCCCAGCATTTT	CASSYWKTGEGQPQHF
NA	NA	TRBV1	TRBJ2-5	TGCACCAGCAGCCAACTAGCGGGGGGGGAGACCCAGTACTTC	CTSSQLAGGETQYF
few	TRBD2	TRBV5-1	TRBJ2-3	TGCGCCAGCAGTAGGCTAGCGGGTTTCACAGATACGCAGTATTTT	CASSRLAGFTDTQYF
NA	NA	TRBV27	TRBJ2-7	TGTGCCAGCAGTCCGACACTCTCCTACGAGCAGTACTTC	CASSPTLSYEQYF
few	NA	TRBV2	TRBJ2-2	TGTGCCAGCAGAGAAGTTGGGGCAATCACCGGGGAGCTGTTTTTT	CASREVGAITGELFF
few	NA	TRBV29-1	TRBJ2-5	TGCAGCGTTGTTGGTGGAGGGGAGACCCAGTACTTC	CSVVGGGETQYF
NA	TRBD2	TRBV27	TRBJ2-7	TGTGCCAGCAGTTCCCTAGCGGGAGGCCCGGAGCAGTACTTC	CASSSLAGGPEQYF
NA	NA	TRBV27	TRBJ2-5	TGTGCCAGCAGTTTCGTGGGACAAATTCAAGAGACCCAGTACTTC	CASSFVGQIQETQYF
once	TRBD1	TRBV23-1	TRBJ1-4	TGCGCCAGCAGTCAAAAAGGGGCAGGGGGCGCCTCGGACGGGCTCTCGGCTAATGAAAAACTGTTTTTT	CASSQKGAGGASDGLSANEKLFF
NA	NA	TRBV7-3	TRBJ2-1	TGTGCCAGCAGCTTGGCACCAAGCTCCTACAATGAGCAGTTCTTC	CASSLAPSSYNEQFF